This TCR beta chain was observed in a study of blood T cell repertoires in COVID-19 (dated by TCRdb to about 2020). Looking at the study overall: Samples from collaborators originated in the United States, Italy and Spain and spanned both the acute and convalescent phases of COVID-19. The material from the prospective study consisted of cDNA or gDNA derived from T cells, B-cell-depleted T cells, or PBMCs. Subjects who had been exposed to COVID-19, were actively infected with it, or had recovered from it provided the deeply sampled blood TCRbeta repertoires that made up the dataset. The repertoires were released in a freely available public database meant as a resource for research on the immune response to SARS-CoV-2. The samples were drawn from the first 160 participants of the ongoing ImmuneRACE study and from 950 to 1,500 subjects provided by 6 global collaborators. Nearly every sample came with metadata listing a de-identified subject ID, COVID-19 status, age in years and sex. Where available, HLA class I and class II types were taken from metadata supplied by the sample provider and were not determined by assay-based typing. Overall study results and their limits: Clinical and demographic metadata were provided uncurated, with the amount varying by source and participant.

The collaborating institutions used their own protocols to collect whole blood in K2EDTA tubes. For TCRbeta analysis, collaborators shipped samples in one of three forms: frozen whole blood, isolated PBMCs, or DNA extracted from either of those sample types. A distance of 9 bases separates the germline ends of V and J, which lose 0 bases and 5 bases respectively. Counted from cysteine to phenylalanine, this CDR3 has 14 amino acids. The retained sequence is limited to the CDR3, 42 bases, with the frame set at the first base. The germline V gene encodes CDR1 SGDLS and CDR2 YYNGEE. TCRbeta CDR3 regions were amplified from genomic DNA by means of the immunoSEQ Assay, a bias-controlled multiplex PCR. As for the authors' bioinformatics: Nucleated cell counts per sample were estimated from amplification of reference gene primers within the assay. To quantify the absolute abundance of each unique TCRbeta CDR3 rearrangement, sequence reads were collapsed and filtered. Productive Simpson clonality was computed per sample as the square root of Simpson's diversity index over productive rearrangements. TCRdb's version of the immuneACCESS table is confined to in-frame rearrangements and falls short of the full clone set. An unresolved V gene accounts for under half of the shortfall where checked; the remainder is of unknown origin. For V, J and clone size, that table is used; D and trimming come from the DNA. The sample table lists over 25,000 clones, approximately 80% of them with a count of one. The biggest ten clones account for under 55% of the sample.

As to this clone: What antigen it recognizes has not been identified. Per-base qualities were not stored, and no clone one base away is much larger.

Sequenced input: peripheral blood. Recombination linked TRBV9 to TRBJ1-5; the D gene is perhaps TRBD1, from 5 matching bases. The clonotype originates from a woman older than 75 with acute or convalescent COVID-19. The CDR3 protein sequence reads: CASSVEGLDQPQHF. The DNA reads TGTGCCAGCAGCGTAGAGGGGCTCGATCAGCCCCAGCATTTT.